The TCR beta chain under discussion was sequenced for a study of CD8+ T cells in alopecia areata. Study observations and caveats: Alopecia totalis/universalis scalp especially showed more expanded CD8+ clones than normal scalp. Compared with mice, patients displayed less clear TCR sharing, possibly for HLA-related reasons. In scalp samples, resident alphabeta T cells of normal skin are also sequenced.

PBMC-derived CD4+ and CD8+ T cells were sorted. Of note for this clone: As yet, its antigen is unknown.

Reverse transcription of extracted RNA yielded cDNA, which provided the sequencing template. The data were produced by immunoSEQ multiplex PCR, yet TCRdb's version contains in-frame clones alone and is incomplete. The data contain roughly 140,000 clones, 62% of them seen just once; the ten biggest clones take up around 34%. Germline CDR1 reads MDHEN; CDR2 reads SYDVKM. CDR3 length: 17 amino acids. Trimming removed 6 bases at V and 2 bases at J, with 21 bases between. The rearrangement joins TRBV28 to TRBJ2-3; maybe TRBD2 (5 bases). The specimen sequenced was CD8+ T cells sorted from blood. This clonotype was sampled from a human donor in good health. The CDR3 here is CASRLAEGVWDTDTQYF. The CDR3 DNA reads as TGTGCCAGCAGACTCGCCGAGGGTGTGTGGGACACAGATACGCAGTATTTT.